The T cell receptor beta chain under discussion was sequenced for a study of blood T cell repertoires in COVID-19. Clones were read by immunoSEQ multiplex PCR, and TCRdb kept only the in-frame ones, dropping some. The sample yields 95,000 or so clones, approximately 88% seen once. The CDR3 extends over 17 amino acids. Germline values: CDR1 SGHNT, CDR2 YYREEE (reference sequence). The J segment lost 0 bases and the V segment lost 0 bases, leaving 4 bases of the junction unmatched. The source is an older woman with acute or convalescent COVID-19. The sample consisted of peripheral blood. The chain joins TRBV5-4 to TRBJ2-1; 9 bases line up with TRBD2. CDR3 region: CASSLGPSGTSYNEQFF. The CDR3 DNA sequence: TGTGCCAGCAGCTTGGGGCCTAGCGGGACCTCCTACAATGAGCAGTTCTTC.